Listed below are T cell receptor beta chains from one sample, sequenced in a study of T cells after yellow fever vaccination. TCRdb re-called the 5' RACE reads through MiXCR, storing one row per CDR3 protein. The sample shows 550,000 or so distinct CDR3 sequences, 19% of them seen only once. The material sequenced was PBMCs, taken 15 days after the yellow fever booster vaccination. The receptors shown here come from a man aged 25-45 years who received the YFV17D yellow fever vaccine. Each CDR3 is given with its conserved first and last residue. The size of a clone is reported for some rows only, either as once, few or many, or as a class for expanded clones.

cdr3_aa,clone_size,v_call
CASSYYAKSYNEQFF,.,TRBV6-5
CASSLASYNEQFF,many,TRBV7-2
CASSNRDYKGETQYF,few,TRBV7-9
CAISERLAGYNEQFF,many,TRBV10-3
CSVTPQGREQFF,few,TRBV29-1
CASSLLAGGSDTQYF,few,TRBV7-2
CASSSRTGGAYGYTF,few,TRBV12-3/TRBV12-4
CASSLSLEIYEQYF,many,TRBV4-3
CASSGDSVREKLFF,few,TRBV7-6
CASSPLAGNEKLFF,.,TRBV3-1
CASSPLLAGASEQYF,.,TRBV27
CASSLGPRSAQYF,.,TRBV7-9
CASSFDTEQYF,.,TRBV7-9
CASSSYLGQGTGYTF,few,TRBV12-3/TRBV12-4
CATSDRDRDYNEQFF,few,TRBV24-1
CASSPNFQETQYF,.,TRBV18
CSASRGRGEQFF,.,TRBV20-1
CASSLTPGTTYNEQFF,.,TRBV7-2
CASGTPDNEQFF,few,TRBV30
CSVGGGRGNQPQHF,.,TRBV29-1
CAIKLGSGPDYYEQFF,few,TRBV10-3
CASSLTSSTNEKLFF,.,TRBV3-1
CSVDRPSNEQFF,.,TRBV29-1
CSARTRVAEETQYF,few,TRBV20-1
CASSTIQGTAGYTF,.,TRBV7-9
CSVAPFSATGELFF,few,TRBV29-1